This TCR beta chain stems from a study of blood T cell repertoires in COVID-19. Background on the study: The origin of the acute and convalescent COVID-19 samples was the United States, Italy and Spain. PBMCs, B-cell-depleted T cells, or T cells were the source of the cDNA or gDNA that made up the material.

In the authors' methods: Counts of nucleated cells, estimated from reference gene primer amplification, were obtained. Method: immunoSEQ multiplex PCR; TCRdb's copy keeps in-frame clones and lacks some. V, J and clone size were drawn from that table, and D and trimming were deduced from the DNA. This sample yields roughly 30,000 clones, of which 88% are seen a single time; around 6.2% belongs to the top ten. The CDR3 covers 17 residues. Germline V gene data show CDR1 as MGHRA and CDR2 as YSYEKL. V shed 4 bases, J shed 2 bases, and the junction held 9 bases outside the gene matches. The TCR comes from a human donor in a cohort sampled during active COVID-19. The V call is TRBV4-1, the J call TRBJ2-4; 9 nucleotides agree with TRBD2. Sequenced material: peripheral blood. As DNA, the CDR3 is TGCGCCAGCAGCCCCCTTGAGCGGGGGGTGACCAAAAACATTCAGTACTTC. Translating gives CASSPLERGVTKNIQYF.